Given below is one TCR beta chain in context. Its target is unknown. The entry originates in a study of cytomegalovirus exposure and HLA in healthy donors. Study-wide points: Common viral pathogens seemed, in a later analysis, to connect with several of the most significant clusters. Sequencing likely produced, as an artifact, a cluster of highly shared sequence variants.

It was with 60 Vbeta and 13 Jbeta primers that the PCR ran. In the authors' workflow: In a later analysis, the count reached roughly 80 million unique TCR beta chains, with 10 million to 14 million shared. Assay used: immunoSEQ multiplex PCR; TCRdb lists only in-frame clones, some missing. From that table come the V and J calls and clone size; the DNA was used to work out D and trimming. The data show 130,000 or so clones, 64% seen once. The junction had 5 bases not matched to a gene; V was cut back by 8 bases and J by 4 bases. From germline, CDR1 is SGHTA and CDR2 FQGNSA. CDR3 length: 13 residues. All donors participated as healthy donors of bone marrow.

The specimen sequenced was PBMCs. This clonotype was obtained from a woman aged 40 to 50 in good health and CMV-seronegative. The J gene is TRBJ2-4, the V gene TRBV7-2, with 7 bases lining up with TRBD2. CDR3: CASSGGIKNIQYF. Written as DNA, the CDR3 is TGTGCCAGCTCCGGGGGGATTAAAAACATTCAGTACTTC.